This passage covers 24 T cell receptor beta chains from one sample sequenced in a study of T cells in Graves' hyperthyroidism and ophthalmopathy. RNA transcripts yielded amplified TCR beta CDR3 regions. First-round RT-PCR of the TCR CDR3 relied on the HTBI primer set. TCRdb reprocessed the multiplex PCR reads with MiXCR, giving one entry per CDR3 protein. The sample has under 300,000 distinct CDR3 sequences; roughly 15% are singletons. The sample comprised blood. The receptors were gathered from a woman aged 40 to 55 with Graves' hyperthyroidism that later progressed to Graves' ophthalmopathy.

In this sample, this clonotype turned up many times. CDR3 bases: TGTGCCAGCCGCGCTGGCGGGAGAACCGAGCAGTACTTC. Its protein product is CASRAGGRTEQYF. The J gene is TRBJ2-7, the V gene TRBV11-2; 7 positions match TRBD2. This CDR3 is built from 13 residues. Germline assignment: CDR1 SGHAT and CDR2 FQNNGV. Trimming removed 8 bases from V and 6 bases from J; junction bases left unmatched: 10.

The chain has TRBV30 and TRBJ2-7; D possibly corresponds to TRBD2 (5 bases). V was pared by 2 bases and J by 3 bases, with 8 bases between. There are 12 residues in the CDR3. Germline V gene sequence: CDR1 GTSNPN, CDR2 SVGIG (reference sequence). The CDR3 bases are TGTGCCTGGAGTCTCGGGATCTACGAGCAGTACTTC. Its protein product is CAWSLGIYEQYF.

This clonotype has a count of ten or more. The chain carries TRBV3-1 and TRBJ1-6; D is perhaps TRBD1 (6 bases). The ends were cut back, 5 bases at V and 7 bases at J, with 12 bases in the middle. Germline V gives CDR1 LGHDT, CDR2 YNNKEL (reference sequence). This CDR3 has 14 residues. CDR3 loop: CASSGWGANSPLHF. In DNA, the CDR3 is TGTGCCAGCAGCGGTTGGGGGGCCAATTCACCCCTCCACTTT.

A word on this clonotype: It is likely a read error, because the conserved phenylalanine at the end of the CDR3 is missing. This chain connects TRBV27 to TRBJ1-1; D is unresolved. Deletions cut 5 bases from V and 1 base from J, with 17 bases between. The CDR3 is 16 amino acids. Germline V CDR1 and CDR2: MNHEY, SMNVEV (reference sequence). The CDR3 loop reads CASSDSGLGKNTEAFS. CDR3 nucleotides: TGTGCCAGCAGTGATTCTGGTCTGGGCAAGAACACTGAAGCTTTCTCT.

This clonotype was seen repeatedly, ten times or more. V gene TRBV19 combines with J gene TRBJ2-7, with 7 bases aligning to TRBD2. This CDR3 contains 15 residues. After removal of 5 bases from V and 2 bases from J, the junction contained 9 bases not matched to a gene. From germline, CDR1 is LNHDA and CDR2 SQIVND (reference sequence). The CDR3 coding sequence is TGTGCCAGTAGTGGGGTGGCAGCGGGGCCCTACGAGCAGTACTTC. Encoded protein: CASSGVAAGPYEQYF.

This clonotype showed up many times. The genes are TRBV12-3 or TRBV12-4 and TRBJ2-1, with TRBD2 matching 8 bases. CDR3 size: 15 residues. The junction had 1 base not matched to a gene; V was cut back by 3 bases and J by 0 bases. CDR3 sequence (DNA): TGTGCCAGCAGTTTCGCGGGAGGCTCCTACAATGAGCAGTTCTTC. Protein product: CASSFAGGSYNEQFF.

This clonotype was recorded many times. The chain couples TRBV7-9 to TRBJ2-7; a weak D match, TRBD2 (5 bases). Germline CDR1 is SEHNR and CDR2 is FQNEAQ (reference sequence). The CDR3 sequence is 13 residues long. V was cut by 5 bases and J by 3 bases, with 11 bases left in between. The CDR3 is CASSPGSNYEQYF. DNA for the CDR3: TGTGCCAGCAGCCCGGGGAGTAACTACGAGCAGTACTTC.

At least ten counts were recorded for this clonotype. This chain joins TRBV28 and TRBJ2-2, with a possible D match to TRBD2 (6 bases). The V end lost 6 bases, the J end lost 0 bases, and 14 bases lay between the germline ends. CDR1 and CDR2 (germline): MDHEN, SYDVKM. This CDR3 comprises 16 residues. The CDR3 region is CASRPLSGANTGELFF. The CDR3 nucleotides are TGTGCCAGCAGGCCTCTTTCGGGAGCGAACACCGGGGAGCTGTTTTTT.

Many counts were recorded for this clonotype. The V and J genes are TRBV28 and TRBJ1-5; D call uncertain. Germline V gene lookup returns CDR1 MDHEN and CDR2 SYDVKM. Trimming pared 3 bases from V and 3 bases from J, leaving 9 bases between. The CDR3 runs 14 residues. The DNA of the CDR3 is TGTGCCAGCAGTTTTTTCGGAGACAATCAGCCCCAGCATTTT. Protein: CASSFFGDNQPQHF. The full variable domain, in which reference TRBV28 and TRBJ1-5 provide the parts outside the CDR3, is DVKVTQSSRYLVKRTGEKVFLECVQDMDHENMFWYRQDPGLGLRLIYFSYDVKMKEKGDIPEGYSVSREKKERFSLILESASTNQTSMYLCASSFFGDNQPQHFGDGTRLSIL.

This chain joins TRBV7-2 and TRBJ2-1, with TRBD1 as a possible D gene (7 bases). There are 17 residues in the CDR3. V shed 1 base and J shed 6 bases, with 19 bases lying between them. Germline-derived CDR1 and CDR2 are SGHTA and FQGNSA. The CDR3 reads CASSLGGGTARCNEQFF. The CDR3 DNA is TGTGCCAGCAGCTTAGGTGGAGGGACAGCCCGCTGCAATGAGCAGTTCTTC.

In this sample, this clonotype turned up many times. The gene calls are TRBV19 and TRBJ1-1; D uncertain. V lost 7 bases and J lost 0, with 24 bases in between. The CDR3 totals 18 residues. Germline values: CDR1 LNHDA, CDR2 SQIVND (reference sequence). In nucleotides, the CDR3 is TGTGCCAGTACGGCCGGGTTCAGTAGGGAGAGAATGAACACTGAAGCTTTCTTT. This gives the protein CASTAGFSRERMNTEAFF.

This clonotype was detected many times. CDR3 DNA: TGTGCCAGCAGTTTACCCACGGGAACTAAGATTGGGGAGCAGTACTTC. Its translation is CASSLPTGTKIGEQYF. The genes are TRBV12-3 or TRBV12-4 and TRBJ2-7; D perhaps matches TRBD2 (5 bases). Trimming stripped 2 bases from V and 7 bases from J, with 21 bases between. The CDR3 runs 16 residues.

This clonotype was detected ten times or more. The J gene is TRBJ1-5, the V gene TRBV20-1, with 8 bases identical to TRBD1. Germline loops: CDR1 DFQATT, CDR2 SNEGSKA (reference sequence). Germline trimming cut 0 bases from V and 1 base from J; bases unmatched to any gene: 2. This CDR3 has 15 residues. The CDR3 loop is CSAREQGGSNQPQHF. As DNA, the CDR3 is TGCAGTGCTAGAGAACAGGGGGGAAGCAATCAGCCCCAGCATTTT.

This clonotype was seen ten or more times. This chain links TRBV20-1 with TRBJ1-2; unclear D gene. CDR1 is DFQATT and CDR2 is SNEGSKA in the germline V gene (reference sequence). The CDR3 has 11 amino acids. Trimming removed 6 bases at V and 5 bases at J, with 10 bases between. Written as DNA, the CDR3 is TGCAGTGCCTCGGTTCGTTATGGCTACACCTTC. Amino acids: CSASVRYGYTF.

This chain connects TRBV7-9 to TRBJ1-1; D call uncertain. The CDR3 length is 14 residues. Germline CDR1 reads SEHNR; CDR2 reads FQNEAQ (reference sequence). Trimming removed 5 bases from V and 1 base from J, with 11 bases in between. The CDR3 DNA reads TGTGCCAGCAGCCCCACCGTTCCGAACACTGAAGCTTTCTTT. Its protein is CASSPTVPNTEAFF.

This clonotype was recorded many times. The rearrangement joins TRBV7-2 to TRBJ2-7; 10 positions match TRBD2. The germline V gene encodes CDR1 SGHTA and CDR2 FQGNSA. Losses at the gene ends were 1 base for V and 3 bases for J; bases not matched to a gene: 3. The CDR3 is made up of 15 amino acids. CDR3 in DNA: TGTGCCAGCAGCTTAGACGGACTAGCGGACTACGAGCAGTACTTC. Translating gives CASSLDGLADYEQYF.

A few counts support this clonotype. The chain joins TRBV5-6 to TRBJ2-5, with D possibly being TRBD1 or TRBD2 (5 bases each). V was clipped by 3 bases and J by 4 bases, with 19 bases between them. From germline, CDR1 is SGHDT and CDR2 YYEEEE. This CDR3 region has 16 residues. For the CDR3, the DNA is TGTGCCAGCAGCTCCGAACGTGGGGGAATACTAGAGACCCAGTACTTC. Protein: CASSSERGGILETQYF.

This clonotype came up many times. V is TRBV24-1 and J is TRBJ2-3; 7 positions agree with TRBD2. After removal of 6 bases from V and 5 bases from J, the junction contained 7 bases not matched to a gene. This CDR3 is built from 14 residues. The germline V gene has CDR1 KGHDR and CDR2 SFDVKD. DNA of the CDR3: TGTGCCACCAGTCCCCCCGGCGGGAGAGATACGCAGTATTTT. This gives the protein CATSPPGGRDTQYF.

There are many counts of this clonotype. The V call is TRBV7-8, the J call TRBJ2-1; 7 bases map to TRBD2. The CDR3 contains 17 residues. From germline, CDR1 is SGHVS and CDR2 FQNEAQ. V was pared by 1 base and J by 0 bases, with 6 bases of the junction left unmatched. DNA for the CDR3: TGTGCCAGCAGCTTAGTCGGCGGGAGTAACTCCTACAATGAGCAGTTCTTC. As protein: CASSLVGGSNSYNEQFF.

In its sample, this clonotype was seen many times. The V call is TRBV15, the J call TRBJ2-7; possible D gene TRBD1, 6 bases. The CDR3 is made up of 13 amino acids. Germline CDR1 LNHNV, CDR2 YYDKDF (reference sequence). The ends were cut back, 0 bases at V and 3 bases at J, with 6 bases in the middle. The CDR3 reads CATSRDRGYEQYF. The DNA of the CDR3 is TGTGCCACCAGCAGAGACAGGGGCTACGAGCAGTACTTC.

This clonotype was recorded many times. This chain uses TRBV6-1 with TRBJ2-3, with D possibly matching TRBD2 (6 bases). The CDR3 is 13 residues long. Trimming removed 5 bases from V and 4 bases from J, with 10 bases in between. The germline V gene has CDR1 MNHNS and CDR2 SASEGT. DNA of the CDR3: TGTGCCAGCAGTCCCTGGGACTCAGATACGCAGTATTTT. Translating it yields CASSPWDSDTQYF.

This clonotype was found many times. DNA of the CDR3: TGTGCCAGCAGTTTAGGCCAAGACCCAGATACGCAGTATTTT. Amino acids: CASSLGQDPDTQYF. The V and J genes are TRBV12-3 or TRBV12-4 and TRBJ2-3, with D hard to call. Trimming took off 1 base at V and 4 bases at J, with 9 bases between the two ends. This CDR3 is 14 amino acids long.

This clonotype was picked up many times. The CDR3 nucleotides are TGTGCCAGCAGCCCCTTCTTGGATGAGCAGTTCTTC. Its protein is CASSPFLDEQFF. The chain employs TRBV7-9 and TRBJ2-1; D gene unclear. The CDR3 is 12 amino acids. Looked up from germline, CDR1 is SEHNR and CDR2 is FQNEAQ (reference sequence). V was cut by 5 bases and J by 8 bases, with 10 bases left in between.

The sample holds a few counts of this clonotype. The rearrangement joins TRBV6-1 to TRBJ2-3, with D tentatively TRBD1 (6 bases). The ends were cut back, 6 bases at V and 1 base at J, with 14 bases in the middle. Germline V gives CDR1 MNHNS, CDR2 SASEGT. CDR3 length: 15 amino acids. Here the CDR3 reads CASRLTGFGTDTQYF. In nucleotides, the CDR3 is TGTGCCAGCAGACTTACAGGGTTTGGCACAGATACGCAGTATTTT.